What follows are 25 T cell receptor beta chains derived from one specimen sequenced in a study of regulatory T cells in long-lasting Graves disease. Through Arm-PCR of CDR3 regions and iRepertoire HTBI primers, TCR beta libraries were built. Each CDR3 protein is one row after TCRdb ran MiXCR on the multiplex PCR reads. Among hundreds of thousands of distinct CDR3 sequences listed, 20% were seen once. Stated time point: persistent/refractory GD, antithyroid drugs over 5 years with positive TRAb. From PBMCs, RNA was extracted and then used to make the TCR library. The sample was peripheral blood mononuclear cells (PBMCs), taken when the disease was refractory, from a patient treated with antithyroid drugs. The receptors originated from a female donor with Graves disease.

V and J are TRBV12-3 or TRBV12-4 and TRBJ2-3; no clear D gene. Trimming removed 2 bases from V and 4 bases from J, with 4 bases in between. CDR3 length: 12 residues. The CDR3 region is CASSLIPDTQYF. CDR3 DNA: TGTGCCAGCAGTTTAATCCCAGATACGCAGTATTTT.

The chain uses TRBV9 and TRBJ2-7; TRBD2 matches 9 bases. Germline V CDR1 and CDR2: SGDLS, YYNGEE. V gave up 7 bases and J gave up 5 bases; unmatched junction bases: 13. The CDR3 is 15 amino acids. The CDR3, as DNA: TGTGCCAGCTCACGGGCCGGGCGGGAGGGAGACGAGCAGTACTTC. This sequence encodes CASSRAGREGDEQYF.

This chain links TRBV9 with TRBJ2-7; 7 nucleotides line up with TRBD2. V lost 0 bases to trimming and J lost 2 bases; unmatched junction nucleotides: 8. The CDR3 has 16 amino acids. Germline values: CDR1 SGDLS, CDR2 YYNGEE. CDR3 loop: CASSVGARAGAYEQYF. The CDR3 nucleotides are TGTGCCAGCAGCGTAGGGGCCAGGGCGGGGGCCTACGAGCAGTACTTC.

The table lists this clonotype with many counts. CDR3 residues: CAWRRQEETQYF. CDR3 coding DNA: TGTGCCTGGAGACGACAGGAAGAGACCCAGTACTTC. The chain has TRBV30 and TRBJ2-5; a weak D match, TRBD1 (6 bases). Trimming removed 3 bases at V and 3 bases at J, with 8 bases between. The germline V gene encodes CDR1 GTSNPN and CDR2 SVGIG (reference sequence). The CDR3 runs to 12 residues.

This clonotype occurred a few times. The chain recombines TRBV11-2 with TRBJ2-3; possibly TRBD1 for D (6 bases). V was shortened by 4 bases and J by 4 bases, with 6 bases between the two germline ends. The CDR3 has 12 amino acids. Germline lookup yields CDR1 SGHAT and CDR2 FQNNGV. The CDR3 region is CASSYRADTQYF. CDR3 sequence (DNA): TGTGCCAGCAGCTACAGGGCAGATACGCAGTATTTT.

A few counts support this clonotype. It may be a read error: a sequence one base away is much more abundant. The genes are TRBV14 and TRBJ1-2, with D maybe TRBD1 (5 bases). This CDR3 comprises 13 residues. The germline V and J ends were trimmed by 7 bases and 1 base, with 10 bases remaining between them. Per germline, CDR1 SGHDN and CDR2 FVKESK. CDR3 residues: CASNPTVNYGYTF. The CDR3 DNA follows: TGTGCCAGCAACCCGACAGTTAACTATGGCTACACCTTC.

V and J are TRBV28 and TRBJ2-3, with D uncertain. The CDR3 runs to 16 residues. Trimming pared 2 bases from V and 0 bases from J, leaving 12 bases between. The germline V gene has CDR1 MDHEN and CDR2 SYDVKM. CDR3 sequence reads: CASSLTVAGSTDTQYF. CDR3 nucleotides: TGTGCCAGCAGTTTAACCGTGGCCGGGAGCACAGATACGCAGTATTTT.

This clonotype appeared many times. V gene TRBV6-1 combines with J gene TRBJ2-7; 7 bases map to TRBD1. The CDR3 has 14 residues. CDR1 MNHNS and CDR2 SASEGT come from the germline V gene. Trimming at V came to 7 bases and at J to 4 bases, leaving 10 bases not matched to a gene. The CDR3: CASTPTGTRYEQYF. The DNA of the CDR3 is TGTGCCAGCACTCCGACAGGGACACGATACGAGCAGTACTTC.

With regard to this clonotype: At one end the junction does not follow the germline gene, possibly because of a read error. V is TRBV7-9 and J is TRBJ2-6; 9 bases align to TRBD1. The germline V gene has CDR1 SEHNR and CDR2 FQNEAQ (reference sequence). The CDR3 has 18 residues. The CDR3 here is CASSSNSQGAVIASVLTF. The DNA of the CDR3 is TGTGCCAGCAGCTCTAATTCACAGGGGGCTGTAATCGCCAGCGTCCTGACTTTC.

Points on this clonotype: With a much larger clone just one base away, this may be a read error. V and J are TRBV20-1 and TRBJ2-7; 7 bases are shared with TRBD1. V was pared by 4 bases and J by 2 bases, with 8 bases of the junction left unmatched. Germline V gene sequence: CDR1 DFQATT, CDR2 SNEGSKA (reference sequence). The CDR3 contains 14 residues. This chain's CDR3 is CSAKDRQGPYEQYF. The DNA of the CDR3 is TGCAGTGCTAAAGATAGACAGGGTCCCTACGAGCAGTACTTC.

The sample holds many counts of this clonotype. The J gene is TRBJ2-4, the V gene TRBV27; TRBD2 agrees at 9 bases. Germline assignment: CDR1 MNHEY and CDR2 SMNVEV (reference sequence). The length of the CDR3 is 16 residues. Trimming cost V 7 bases and J 8 bases; bases outside gene matches: 15. CDR3 DNA sequence: TGTGCCAGCATCCCCACCGCCAGCGGGAGGACCGACATTCAGTACTTC. Translation gives CASIPTASGRTDIQYF.

In this sample, this clonotype turned up many times. The V call is TRBV27, the J call TRBJ1-2; D remains unclear. The CDR3 is made up of 15 amino acids. V shed 4 bases and J shed 3 bases, with 15 bases lying between them. From germline, CDR1 is MNHEY and CDR2 SMNVEV (reference sequence). Here the CDR3 reads CASSSLLGMDYGYTF. For the CDR3, the DNA is TGTGCCAGCAGTTCTCTCCTAGGGATGGACTATGGCTACACCTTC.

With respect to this clonotype: The junction and the germline gene differ at one end; a read error may be behind it. The V call is TRBV2, the J call TRBJ2-3; D may be TRBD1 or TRBD2 (5 bases each). The CDR3 runs to 12 residues. Germline V gene sequence: CDR1 SNHLY, CDR2 FYNNEI. Here the CDR3 reads CASKGPSDTQYF. The CDR3 DNA follows: TGTGCCAGCAAGGGACCTTCAGATACACAGTATTTT.

At least ten counts were recorded for this clonotype. This chain joins TRBV18 and TRBJ2-7, with 10 bases lining up with TRBD2. Looked up from germline, CDR1 is KGHSH and CDR2 is LQKENI. This CDR3 region has 15 residues. Losses at the gene ends were 3 bases for V and 2 bases for J; bases not matched to a gene: 4. The DNA of the CDR3 is TGTGCCAGCTCACCGAGCCTAGCGGGAGCCTACGAGCAGTACTTC. Its protein product is CASSPSLAGAYEQYF. Filled out from reference TRBV18 and TRBJ2-7, the complete variable domain reads NAGVMQNPRHLVRRRGQEARLRCSPMKGHSHVYWYRQLPEEGLKFMVYLQKENIIDESGMPKERFSAEFPKEGPSILRIQQVVRGDSAAYFCASSPSLAGAYEQYFGPGTRLTVT.

This clonotype was seen repeatedly, ten times or more. The rearrangement links TRBV7-6 to TRBJ2-7, with 8 bases that match TRBD1. CDR3 length equals 14 residues. Trimming at V came to 5 bases and at J to 6 bases, leaving 9 bases not matched to a gene. CDR1 and CDR2 (germline): SGHVS, FNYEAQ. The CDR3 bases are TGTGCCAGCAGCACACGGACAGGGTCCCTCGAGCAGTACTTC. Translation: CASSTRTGSLEQYF. Full variable domain (outside the CDR3, taken from reference TRBV7-6 and TRBJ2-7): GAGVSQSPRYKVTKRGQDVALRCDPISGHVSLYWYRQALGQGPEFLTYFNYEAQQDKSGLPNDRFSAERPEGSISTLTIQRTEQRDSAMYRCASSTRTGSLEQYFGPGTRLTVT.

This clonotype was detected ten times or more. The chain links TRBV18 to TRBJ1-5; D perhaps matches TRBD1 (6 bases). CDR1 is KGHSH and CDR2 is LQKENI in the germline V gene. V shed 3 bases and J shed 3 bases, with 15 bases lying between them. This CDR3 has 16 amino acids. DNA for the CDR3: TGTGCCAGCTCACCCTGGGGGACACAGCCCAATCAGCCCCAGCATTTT. Translated: CASSPWGTQPNQPQHF.

A word on this clonotype: In this CDR3 the conserved last residue, phenylalanine or tryptophan, is missing, so a read error is likely. The gene calls are TRBV3-1 and TRBJ2-2; D unresolved. The germline V and J ends were trimmed by 0 bases and 2 bases, with 10 bases remaining between them. CDR1 is LGHDT, CDR2 YNNKEL, per germline (reference sequence). CDR3 length: 16 amino acids. The CDR3 DNA reads TGTGCCAGCAGCCAAGATGCACTACCCAACACCGGGGAGCTGTTTCTT. Amino acids: CASSQDALPNTGELFL.

This clonotype was observed many times. No DNA is shown, since the ends of the CDR3 on it are uncertain; the CDR3 is the one TCRdb lists. The gene calls are TRBV12-3 or TRBV12-4 and TRBJ2-2. The length of the CDR3 is 13 amino acids, counting both ends. Here the CDR3 reads CASSTSNTGELFF.

This clonotype was seen more than once but under ten times. V and J are TRBV4-3 and TRBJ1-1, with 8 bases that match TRBD1. This CDR3 is built from 15 residues. Trimming took 4 bases from V and 2 from J; bases not matched to a gene: 6. Germline V lookup: CDR1 LGHNA, CDR2 YSLEER. The CDR3 is CASSPFAGGNTEAFF. The CDR3 nucleotides read TGCGCCAGCAGCCCCTTCGCAGGGGGCAACACTGAAGCTTTCTTT.

At least ten counts were recorded for this clonotype. The chain links TRBV3-1 to TRBJ2-4; D is tentatively TRBD1 or TRBD2 (6 bases each). Trimming shortened V by 6 bases and J by 8 bases, and 23 bases separated the two germline ends. The germline CDR1 and CDR2 sequences are LGHDT and YNNKEL (reference sequence). The CDR3 is made up of 16 amino acids. DNA for the CDR3: TGTGCCAGCAGTAAACTAAGTGGGGGCGGGGAAGACATTCAGTACTTC. It is translated as CASSKLSGGGEDIQYF. The full variable domain, with the rest looked up from reference TRBV3-1 and TRBJ2-4, is DTAVSQTPKYLVTQMGNDKSIKCEQNLGHDTMYWYKQDSKKFLKIMFSYNNKELIINETVPNRFSPKSPDKAHLNLHINSLELGDSAVYFCASSKLSGGGEDIQYFGAGTRLSVL.

This clonotype was counted ten times or more. The rearrangement joins TRBV11-1 to TRBJ2-6, with D unresolved. The V and J ends lost 2 bases and 1 base respectively, with 6 bases between them. The CDR3 is made up of 15 amino acids. Germline CDR1 reads SGHAT; CDR2 reads FQDESV (reference sequence). Here the CDR3 DNA reads TGTGCCAGCAGCTTATTCCAGTCTGGGGCCAACGTCCTGACTTTC. It codes for CASSLFQSGANVLTF.

J is TRBJ2-7 and V is TRBV5-4; 7 nucleotides line up with TRBD1. V gave up 5 bases and J gave up 6 bases; unmatched junction bases: 11. This CDR3 spans 14 amino acids. CDR1 SGHNT and CDR2 YYREEE come from the germline V gene (reference sequence). The CDR3 loop is CASSAVVRDSEQYF. The CDR3, as DNA: TGTGCCAGCAGTGCTGTTGTCCGGGACAGCGAGCAGTACTTC. The entire variable domain, with the rest obtained from reference TRBV5-4 and TRBJ2-7, is as follows: ETGVTQSPTHLIKTRGQQVTLRCSSQSGHNTVSWYQQALGQGPQFIFQYYREEENGRGNFPPRFSGLQFPNYSSELNVNALELDDSALYLCASSAVVRDSEQYFGPGTRLTVT.

This clonotype was recorded at least ten times. The chain recombines TRBV7-9 with TRBJ1-1, with D unclear. Germline CDR1 reads SEHNR; CDR2 reads FQNEAQ (reference sequence). This CDR3 contains 14 residues. V gave up 1 base and J gave up 8 bases, with 14 bases separating them. The CDR3 spells CASSLEGRRGEAFF. The CDR3 DNA is TGTGCCAGCAGCTTAGAGGGCAGGCGCGGCGAAGCTTTCTTT.

This clonotype was detected ten times or more. The CDR3, as DNA: TGTGCCAGCAGTGACCAGGGACAAGAGACCCAGTACTTC. Encoded protein: CASSDQGQETQYF. The genes are TRBV2 and TRBJ2-5, with a tentative D call TRBD1 (5 bases). Germline lookup yields CDR1 SNHLY and CDR2 FYNNEI. This CDR3 has 13 residues. V was trimmed by 3 bases and J by 2 bases, leaving 7 bases between them.

This clonotype occurred once. The chain is built from TRBV29-1 and TRBJ2-3; the D is unclear. V was shortened by 4 bases and J by 0 bases, with 5 bases between the two germline ends. CDR1 and CDR2 (germline): SQVTM, ANQGSEA. The CDR3 runs 12 residues. The CDR3 sequence is CSVGPSTDTQYF. The CDR3, as DNA: TGCAGCGTTGGTCCTAGCACAGATACGCAGTATTTT.